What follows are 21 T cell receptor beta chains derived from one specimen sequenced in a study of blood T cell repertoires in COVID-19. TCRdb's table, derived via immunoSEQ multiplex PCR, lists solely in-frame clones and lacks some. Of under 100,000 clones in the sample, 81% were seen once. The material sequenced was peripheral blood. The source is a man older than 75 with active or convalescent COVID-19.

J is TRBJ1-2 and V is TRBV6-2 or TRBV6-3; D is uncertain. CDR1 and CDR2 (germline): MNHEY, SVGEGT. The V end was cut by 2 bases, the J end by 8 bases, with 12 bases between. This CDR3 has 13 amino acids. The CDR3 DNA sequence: TGTGCCAGCAGTTACGGCGCGGCTAGCGGCTACACCTTC. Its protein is CASSYGAASGYTF.

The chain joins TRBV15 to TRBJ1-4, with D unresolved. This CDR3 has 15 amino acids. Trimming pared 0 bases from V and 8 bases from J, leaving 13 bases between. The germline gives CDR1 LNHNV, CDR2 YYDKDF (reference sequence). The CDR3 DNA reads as TGTGCCACCAGCAGAGACGTCGGGTTGGAGGAAAAACTGTTTTTT. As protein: CATSRDVGLEEKLFF.

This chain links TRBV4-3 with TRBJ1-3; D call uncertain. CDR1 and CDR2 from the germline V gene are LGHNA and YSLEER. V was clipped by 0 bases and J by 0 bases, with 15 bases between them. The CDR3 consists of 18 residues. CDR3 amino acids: CASSQERVAATSGNTIYF. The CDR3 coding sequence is TGCGCCAGCAGCCAAGAGAGGGTGGCAGCCACCTCTGGAAACACCATATATTTT.

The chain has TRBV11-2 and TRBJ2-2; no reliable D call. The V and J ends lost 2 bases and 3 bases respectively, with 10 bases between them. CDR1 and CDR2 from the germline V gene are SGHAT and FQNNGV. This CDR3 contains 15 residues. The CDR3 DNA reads TGTGCCAGCAGCTTATATCGCGGATACACCGGGGAGCTGTTTTTT. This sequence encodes CASSLYRGYTGELFF. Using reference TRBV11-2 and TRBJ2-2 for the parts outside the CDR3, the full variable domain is EAGVAQSPRYKIIEKRQSVAFWCNPISGHATLYWYQQILGQGPKLLIQFQNNGVVDDSQLPKDRFSAERLKGVDSTLKIQPAKLEDSAVYLCASSLYRGYTGELFFGEGSRLTVL.

The CDR3 loop is CASSEPGDSLLGYTF. The CDR3, as DNA: TGTGCCAGCAGTGAACCAGGGGATTCACTATTAGGCTACACCTTC. This chain links TRBV25-1 with TRBJ1-2; TRBD1 might be the D (6 bases). This CDR3 region has 15 residues. Trimming removed 2 bases at V and 8 bases at J, with 18 bases between. Per germline, CDR1 MGHDK and CDR2 SYGVNS.

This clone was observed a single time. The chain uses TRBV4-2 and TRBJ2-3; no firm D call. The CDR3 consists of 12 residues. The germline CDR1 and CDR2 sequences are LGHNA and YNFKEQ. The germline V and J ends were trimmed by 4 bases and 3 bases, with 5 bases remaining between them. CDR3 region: CASSLGTDTQYF. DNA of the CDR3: TGTGCCAGCAGCCTCGGTACAGATACGCAGTATTTT.

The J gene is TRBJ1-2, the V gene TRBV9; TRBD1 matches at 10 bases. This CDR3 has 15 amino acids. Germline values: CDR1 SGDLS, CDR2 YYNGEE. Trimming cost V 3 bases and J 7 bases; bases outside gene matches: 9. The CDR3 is CASSDRQGAKGGYTF. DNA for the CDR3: TGTGCCAGCAGCGATCGACAGGGGGCGAAAGGTGGCTACACCTTC. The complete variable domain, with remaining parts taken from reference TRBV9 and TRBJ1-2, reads DSGVTQTPKHLITATGQRVTLRCSPRSGDLSVYWYQQSLDQGLQFLIQYYNGEERAKGNILERFSAQQFPDLHSELNLSSLELGDSALYFCASSDRQGAKGGYTFGSGTRLTVV.

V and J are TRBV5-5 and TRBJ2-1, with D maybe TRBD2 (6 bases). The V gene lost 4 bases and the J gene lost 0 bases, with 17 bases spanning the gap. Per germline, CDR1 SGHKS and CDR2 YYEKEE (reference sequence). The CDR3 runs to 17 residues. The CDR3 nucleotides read TGTGCCAGCAGCCCGGCGGCGGGGCCGAGCTCCTACAATGAGCAGTTCTTC. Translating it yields CASSPAAGPSSYNEQFF.

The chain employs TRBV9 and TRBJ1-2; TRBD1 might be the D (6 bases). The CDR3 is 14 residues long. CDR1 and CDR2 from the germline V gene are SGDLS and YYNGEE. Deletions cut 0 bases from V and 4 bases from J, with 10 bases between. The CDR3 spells CASSVVGGGYGYTF. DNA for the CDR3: TGTGCCAGCAGCGTAGTAGGGGGGGGCTATGGCTACACCTTC.

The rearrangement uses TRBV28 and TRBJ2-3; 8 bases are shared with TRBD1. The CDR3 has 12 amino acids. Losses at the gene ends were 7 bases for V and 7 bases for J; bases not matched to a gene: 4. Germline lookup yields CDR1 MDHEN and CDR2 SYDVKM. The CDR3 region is CASKQGANTQYF. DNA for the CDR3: TGTGCCAGCAAGCAGGGGGCAAATACGCAGTATTTT.

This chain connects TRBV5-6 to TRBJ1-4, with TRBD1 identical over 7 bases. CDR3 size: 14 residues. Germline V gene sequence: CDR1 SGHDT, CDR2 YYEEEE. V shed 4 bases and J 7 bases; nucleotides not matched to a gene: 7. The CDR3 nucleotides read TGTGCCAGCAGCCAACAGGGGTTCGGTGAAAAACTGTTTTTT. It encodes CASSQQGFGEKLFF.

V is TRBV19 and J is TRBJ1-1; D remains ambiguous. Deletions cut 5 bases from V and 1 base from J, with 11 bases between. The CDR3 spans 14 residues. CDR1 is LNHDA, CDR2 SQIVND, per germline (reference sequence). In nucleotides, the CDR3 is TGTGCCAGTAGTCCCCGGACTGAGAACACTGAAGCTTTCTTT. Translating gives CASSPRTENTEAFF.

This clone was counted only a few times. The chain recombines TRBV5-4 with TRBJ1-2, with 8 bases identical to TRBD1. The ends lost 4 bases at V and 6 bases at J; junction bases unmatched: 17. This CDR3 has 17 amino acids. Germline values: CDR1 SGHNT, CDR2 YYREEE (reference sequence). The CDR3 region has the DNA TGTGCCAGCAGCCAACAGGGGGGCCCCTTCGAGTTAAATGGCTACACCTTC. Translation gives CASSQQGGPFELNGYTF.

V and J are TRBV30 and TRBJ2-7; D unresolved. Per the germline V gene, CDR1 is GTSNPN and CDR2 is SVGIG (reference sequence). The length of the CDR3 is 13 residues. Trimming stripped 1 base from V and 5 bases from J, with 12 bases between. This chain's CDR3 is CAWSGPGPHEQYF. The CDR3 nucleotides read TGTGCCTGGAGTGGGCCAGGCCCCCACGAGCAGTACTTC.

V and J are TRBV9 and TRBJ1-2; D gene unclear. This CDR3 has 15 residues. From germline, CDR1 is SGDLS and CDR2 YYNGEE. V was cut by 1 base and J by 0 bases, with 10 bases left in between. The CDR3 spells CASSVRSDSNYGYTF. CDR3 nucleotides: TGTGCCAGCAGCGTACGGTCTGACTCTAACTATGGCTACACCTTC. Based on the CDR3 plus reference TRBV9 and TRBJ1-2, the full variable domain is DSGVTQTPKHLITATGQRVTLRCSPRSGDLSVYWYQQSLDQGLQFLIQYYNGEERAKGNILERFSAQQFPDLHSELNLSSLELGDSALYFCASSVRSDSNYGYTFGSGTRLTVV.

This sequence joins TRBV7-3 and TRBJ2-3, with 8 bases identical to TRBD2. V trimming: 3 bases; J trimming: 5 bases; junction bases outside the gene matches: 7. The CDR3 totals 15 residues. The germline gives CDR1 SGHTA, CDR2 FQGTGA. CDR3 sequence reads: CASSLSGGPQDTQYF. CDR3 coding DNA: TGTGCCAGCAGCTTGAGCGGGGGCCCCCAAGATACGCAGTATTTT. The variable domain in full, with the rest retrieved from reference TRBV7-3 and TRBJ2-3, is GAGVSQTPSNKVTEKGKYVELRCDPISGHTALYWYRQSLGQGPEFLIYFQGTGAADDSGLPNDRFFAVRPEGSVSTLKIQRTERGDSAVYLCASSLSGGPQDTQYFGPGTRLTVL.

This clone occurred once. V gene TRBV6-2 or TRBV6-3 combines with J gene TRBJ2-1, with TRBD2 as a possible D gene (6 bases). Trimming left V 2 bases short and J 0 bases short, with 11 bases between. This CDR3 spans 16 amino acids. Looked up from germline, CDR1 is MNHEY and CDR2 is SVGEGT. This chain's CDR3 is CASSYMGLSSYNEQFF. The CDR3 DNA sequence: TGTGCCAGCAGTTACATGGGACTTTCCTCCTACAATGAGCAGTTCTTC.

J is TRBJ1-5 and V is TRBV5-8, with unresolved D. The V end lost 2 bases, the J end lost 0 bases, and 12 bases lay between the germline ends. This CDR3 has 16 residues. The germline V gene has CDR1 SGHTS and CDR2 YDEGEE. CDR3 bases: TGTGCCAGCAGCTTTACAGTCGAGTATAGCAATCAGCCCCAGCATTTT. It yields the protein CASSFTVEYSNQPQHF.

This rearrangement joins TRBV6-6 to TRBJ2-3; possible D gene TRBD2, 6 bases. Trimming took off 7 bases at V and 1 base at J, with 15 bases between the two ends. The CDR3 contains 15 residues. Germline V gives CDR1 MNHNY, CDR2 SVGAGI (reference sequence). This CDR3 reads CASNAPGVGTDTQYF. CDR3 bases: TGTGCCAGCAACGCTCCGGGAGTGGGCACAGATACGCAGTATTTT.

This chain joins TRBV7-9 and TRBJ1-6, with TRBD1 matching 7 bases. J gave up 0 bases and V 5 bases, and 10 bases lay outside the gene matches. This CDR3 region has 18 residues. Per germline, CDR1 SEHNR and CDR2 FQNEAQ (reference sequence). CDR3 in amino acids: CASSAVDRVVSYNSPLHF. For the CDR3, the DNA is TGTGCCAGCAGCGCGGTCGACAGGGTTGTCTCCTATAATTCACCCCTCCACTTT.

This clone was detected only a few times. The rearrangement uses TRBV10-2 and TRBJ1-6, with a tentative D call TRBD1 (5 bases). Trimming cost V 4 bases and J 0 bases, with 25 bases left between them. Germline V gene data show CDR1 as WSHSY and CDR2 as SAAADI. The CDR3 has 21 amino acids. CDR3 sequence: CASSAPHGADRPSSYNSPLHF. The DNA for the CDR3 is TGCGCCAGCAGTGCCCCCCACGGCGCTGACAGACCGAGCTCCTATAATTCACCCCTCCACTTT.